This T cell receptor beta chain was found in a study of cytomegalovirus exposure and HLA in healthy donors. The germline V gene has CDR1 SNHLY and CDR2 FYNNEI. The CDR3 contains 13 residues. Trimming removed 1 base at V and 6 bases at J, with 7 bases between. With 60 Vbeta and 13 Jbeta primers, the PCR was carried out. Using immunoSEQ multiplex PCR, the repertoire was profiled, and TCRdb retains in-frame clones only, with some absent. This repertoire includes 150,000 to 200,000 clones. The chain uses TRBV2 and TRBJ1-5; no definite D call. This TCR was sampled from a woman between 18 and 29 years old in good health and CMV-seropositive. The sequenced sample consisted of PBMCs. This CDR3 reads CASSEGSGQPQHF. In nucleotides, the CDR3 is TGTGCCAGCAGTGAAGGATCGGGTCAGCCCCAGCATTTT.